Below, 14 T cell receptor beta chains from the same sample are listed, as sequenced in a study of cytomegalovirus exposure and HLA in healthy donors. Use of 60 Vbeta and 13 Jbeta primers characterized the PCR. Sequencing used immunoSEQ multiplex PCR; TCRdb keeps in-frame clones, though not all of them. The profile shows 100,000 to 150,000 clones, roughly 9% of them singletons. The material sequenced was PBMCs. These receptors were taken from a middle-aged woman in good health and CMV-seropositive.

As regards this clone: The sample contains more than one DNA sequence encoding this CDR3. The J gene is TRBJ2-3, the V gene TRBV5-4; 8 bases match TRBD2. Germline V lookup: CDR1 SGHNT, CDR2 YYREEE (reference sequence). The CDR3 length is 16 residues. With 2 bases clipped from V and 2 bases from J, the junction kept 7 bases outside the gene matches. Here the CDR3 reads CASSFRRGGSTDTQYF. The CDR3 nucleotides are TGTGCCAGCAGCTTTCGACGGGGGGGGTCCACAGATACGCAGTATTTT. Based on the CDR3 plus reference TRBV5-4 and TRBJ2-3, the full variable domain is ETGVTQSPTHLIKTRGQQVTLRCSSQSGHNTVSWYQQALGQGPQFIFQYYREEENGRGNFPPRFSGLQFPNYSSELNVNALELDDSALYLCASSFRRGGSTDTQYFGPGTRLTVL.

This clone was picked up a small number of times. The chain has TRBV28 and TRBJ1-5; the D gene is possibly TRBD1 (6 bases). V was pared by 6 bases and J by 5 bases, with 11 bases between. This CDR3 contains 13 residues. Germline V lookup: CDR1 MDHEN, CDR2 SYDVKM. Here the CDR3 reads CASRQGLDQPQHF. CDR3 nucleotides: TGTGCCAGCAGGCAGGGGTTGGATCAGCCCCAGCATTTT.

In its sample, this clone was seen a few times. The chain carries TRBV4-2 and TRBJ2-2; D remains unclear. V was clipped by 0 bases and J by 6 bases, with 11 bases between them. This CDR3 contains 15 residues. CDR1 and CDR2 (germline): LGHNA, YNFKEQ. This chain's CDR3 is CASSQDLPEAGELFF. CDR3 DNA: TGTGCCAGCAGCCAAGATCTGCCTGAGGCCGGGGAGCTGTTTTTT.

The chain employs TRBV5-4 and TRBJ1-6, with 7 bases that match TRBD1. The CDR3 consists of 15 residues. After removal of 0 bases from V and 7 bases from J, the junction contained 4 bases not matched to a gene. Germline CDR1 SGHNT, CDR2 YYREEE (reference sequence). The CDR3 DNA sequence: TGTGCCAGCAGCTTGGCCGGGACAGAAAATTCACCCCTCCACTTT. Translating it yields CASSLAGTENSPLHF.

This chain joins TRBV7-2 and TRBJ1-6; D gene uncertain. V was trimmed by 5 bases and J by 17 bases, leaving 19 bases between them. The germline V gene has CDR1 SGHTA and CDR2 FQGNSA. This CDR3 comprises 13 residues. The CDR3 region is CASSLGRSRPFHF. CDR3 coding DNA: TGTGCCAGCAGCCTCGGTCGGTCGAGGCCCTTCCACTTT.

This clone occurred a few times. CDR3 nucleotide sequence: TGTGCCAGCTCACTGATAACCGGGACTAGCGGGGGATCGGAGACCCAGTACTTC. Encoded protein: CASSLITGTSGGSETQYF. The chain links TRBV18 to TRBJ2-5; the match to TRBD2 covers 14 bases. V gave up 4 bases and J gave up 5 bases; unmatched junction bases: 12. The length of the CDR3 is 18 residues. Germline CDR1 and CDR2: KGHSH and LQKENI.

This clone appeared a few times. The V and J genes are TRBV2 and TRBJ1-5; tentatively, D is TRBD1 (6 bases). CDR3 length: 14 residues. Trimming removed 4 bases at V and 4 bases at J, with 11 bases between. Germline V gives CDR1 SNHLY, CDR2 FYNNEI. This CDR3 reads CASSVQGRNQPQHF. DNA of the CDR3: TGTGCCAGCAGTGTCCAGGGGCGGAATCAGCCCCAGCATTTT.

V gene TRBV5-4 combines with J gene TRBJ2-3, with D possibly TRBD2 on 6 matching bases. Germline values: CDR1 SGHNT, CDR2 YYREEE (reference sequence). This CDR3 spans 16 amino acids. The V and J ends lost 2 bases and 0 bases respectively, with 13 bases between them. The CDR3 DNA reads as TGTGCCAGCAGCTTCGGCGGGATCTCTAGCACAGATACGCAGTATTTT. It codes for CASSFGGISSTDTQYF.

This clone was seen more than once but under ten times. The CDR3, as DNA: TGTGCCAGCAGTTACATTGTTGAGGGCACTGAAGCTTTCTTT. Its protein is CASSYIVEGTEAFF. The V call is TRBV6-5, the J call TRBJ1-1; no definite D call. V lost 2 bases to trimming and J lost 4 bases, with 11 bases between them. Germline CDR1 and CDR2: MNHEY and SVGAGI. CDR3 length: 14 amino acids.

V is TRBV5-1 and J is TRBJ2-4; the match to TRBD1 covers 8 bases. J was trimmed by 3 bases and V by 0 bases; bases with no gene match: 8. Germline V lookup: CDR1 SGHRS, CDR2 YFSETQ. CDR3 length equals 17 residues. The CDR3 protein is CASSLAGTGLDKNIQYF. The CDR3 DNA sequence: TGCGCCAGCAGCTTGGCCGGGACAGGTTTGGACAAAAACATTCAGTACTTC.

This clone has more than one count but fewer than ten. Given the absence of the conserved phenylalanine or tryptophan at the CDR3 end, a read error is likely. This sequence joins TRBV6-6 and TRBJ1-2, with 7 bases lining up with TRBD1. This CDR3 spans 14 amino acids. Trimming took 0 bases from V and 3 from J; bases not matched to a gene: 1. Germline-derived CDR1 and CDR2 are MNHNY and SVGAGI (reference sequence). In nucleotides, the CDR3 is TGTGCCAGCAGTTACTCCGGGACAGACTATGGCTACACCGTC. As protein: CASSYSGTDYGYTV.

A few counts support this clone. The chain is built from TRBV11-2 and TRBJ1-1; D may be TRBD1 (5 bases). The CDR3 spans 13 residues. The V gene's germline CDR1 is SGHAT and CDR2 FQNNGV. The ends were cut back, 3 bases at V and 4 bases at J, with 9 bases in the middle. CDR3 coding DNA: TGTGCCAGCAGCTTGGGGCCGGGCACTGAAGCTTTCTTT. This gives the protein CASSLGPGTEAFF.

This chain connects TRBV6-5 to TRBJ2-5, with D possibly matching TRBD2 (5 bases). Between the trimmed V and J ends, which lost 6 bases and 0 bases, there was a span of 14 bases. This CDR3 has 15 amino acids. Germline V gene sequence: CDR1 MNHEY, CDR2 SVGAGI. Here the CDR3 reads CASRTGYRYQETQYF. CDR3 nucleotides: TGTGCCAGCAGGACGGGGTACAGATACCAAGAGACCCAGTACTTC.

This rearrangement joins TRBV19 to TRBJ1-4; D is unclear. The CDR3 totals 14 residues. Trimming shortened V by 1 base and J by 4 bases, and 7 bases separated the two germline ends. CDR1 and CDR2 from the germline V gene are LNHDA and SQIVND (reference sequence). As DNA, the CDR3 is TGTGCCAGTAGTATAGGGAGGCTTAATGAAAAACTGTTTTTT. Protein: CASSIGRLNEKLFF.